What follows are 21 T cell receptor beta chains derived from one specimen sequenced in a study of PD-L1 blockade in urothelial cancer. Method: immunoSEQ multiplex PCR; TCRdb's copy keeps in-frame clones and lacks some. The table includes around 100,000 clones, roughly 91% detected once. The time point is: pretreatment peripheral blood. Sequencing was performed on PBMCs, taken around atezolizumab (anti-PD-L1) treatment. The receptors stem from a man in his 60s with urothelial cancer.

The chain carries TRBV4-2 and TRBJ2-1; D unclear. The CDR3 sequence is 14 residues long. Per the germline V gene, CDR1 is LGHNA and CDR2 is YNFKEQ. Trimming pared 0 bases from V and 4 bases from J, leaving 7 bases between. The CDR3 coding sequence is TGTGCCAGCAGCCAAGAGGCCGCTTACAATGAGCAGTTCTTC. Its protein is CASSQEAAYNEQFF.

The chain is built from TRBV7-9 and TRBJ2-1; 10 nucleotides agree with TRBD2. Germline CDR1 and CDR2: SEHNR and FQNEAQ (reference sequence). CDR3 length: 14 amino acids. Trimming cost V 6 bases and J 6 bases; bases outside gene matches: 5. The CDR3 region is CASSRGLAINEQFF. The CDR3 bases are TGTGCCAGCAGTCGGGGACTAGCGATCAATGAGCAGTTCTTC. The variable domain in full, with the rest retrieved from reference TRBV7-9 and TRBJ2-1, is DTGVSQNPRHKITKRGQNVTFRCDPISEHNRLYWYRQTLGQGPEFLTYFQNEAQLEKSRLLSDRFSAERPKGSFSTLEIQRTEQGDSAMYLCASSRGLAINEQFFGPGTRLTVL.

The chain combines TRBV29-1 with TRBJ1-2; TRBD1 agrees at 9 bases. Trimming at V came to 7 bases and at J to 5 bases, leaving 17 bases not matched to a gene. The CDR3 totals 16 residues. Per germline, CDR1 SQVTM and CDR2 ANQGSEA. The CDR3 DNA follows: TGCAGCGGGACGGTCGGACAGGGGTCCTCCGCTTATGGCTACACCTTC. Its translation: CSGTVGQGSSAYGYTF. The whole variable domain, filled in from reference TRBV29-1 and TRBJ1-2, reads SAVISQKPSRDICQRGTSLTIQCQVDSQVTMMFWYRQQPGQSLTLIATANQGSEATYESGFVIDKFPISRPNLTFSTLTVSNMSPEDSSIYLCSGTVGQGSSAYGYTFGSGTRLTVV.

This clone has just a few counts. This chain joins TRBV18 and TRBJ1-6; D possibly corresponds to TRBD1 (6 bases). Trimming left V 3 bases short and J 7 bases short, with 10 bases between. The CDR3 length is 14 residues. Germline values: CDR1 KGHSH, CDR2 LQKENI. CDR3 nucleotides: TGTGCCAGCTCACCCGGGACAATCAATTCACCCCTCCACTTT. Translated: CASSPGTINSPLHF.

The rearrangement joins TRBV6-6 to TRBJ1-2; 7 nucleotides align to TRBD1. The V gene end was trimmed by 5 bases and the J gene end by 7 bases; junction bases not matched to a gene: 10. The CDR3 consists of 14 residues. Looked up from germline, CDR1 is MNHNY and CDR2 is SVGAGI (reference sequence). The CDR3 loop is CASSAGDSSLGYTF. The CDR3 bases are TGTGCCAGCAGTGCCGGGGACAGTTCGCTTGGCTACACCTTC.

The chain uses TRBV7-8 and TRBJ1-2; perhaps TRBD1 as D (6 bases). CDR1 and CDR2 from the germline V gene are SGHVS and FQNEAQ. CDR3 length equals 15 residues. V was shortened by 4 bases and J by 4 bases, with 16 bases between the two germline ends. CDR3 sequence reads: CASSSFHRDPYGYTF. The CDR3 region has the DNA TGTGCCAGCAGCTCCTTCCACAGGGACCCCTATGGCTACACCTTC.

This clone was observed a few times. The chain recombines TRBV6-6 with TRBJ2-3; D is undetermined. Germline V lookup: CDR1 MNHNY, CDR2 SVGAGI (reference sequence). The CDR3 length is 11 residues. Trimming left V 5 bases short and J 4 bases short, with 4 bases between. This CDR3 is CASSLSDTQYF. The DNA of the CDR3 is TGTGCCAGCAGTCTCTCAGATACGCAGTATTTT.

The V and J genes are TRBV6-5 and TRBJ2-2, with 8 bases lining up with TRBD1. Germline V lookup: CDR1 MNHEY, CDR2 SVGAGI. V was pared by 4 bases and J by 0 bases, with 4 bases of the junction left unmatched. The CDR3 sequence is 16 residues long. This CDR3 reads CASSSTGAPNTGELFF. For the CDR3, the DNA is TGTGCCAGCAGTTCGACAGGGGCCCCGAACACCGGGGAGCTGTTTTTT.

V and J are TRBV5-4 and TRBJ1-3; D is possibly TRBD1 (5 bases). The V end was cut by 1 base, the J end by 0 bases, with 17 bases between. Germline V gene sequence: CDR1 SGHNT, CDR2 YYREEE (reference sequence). The CDR3 contains 18 residues. The CDR3 region is CASSLWRGPMDSGNTIYF. The CDR3 nucleotides are TGTGCCAGCAGCTTGTGGCGGGGCCCTATGGACTCTGGAAACACCATATATTTT.

The chain recombines TRBV6-5 with TRBJ1-2, with no clear D. The CDR3 consists of 13 residues. Germline V gives CDR1 MNHEY, CDR2 SVGAGI. V lost 2 bases and J 7 bases, leaving 11 bases between the germline ends. This CDR3 reads CASSYLLGGGYTF. The CDR3 region has the DNA TGTGCCAGCAGTTACCTCCTAGGAGGTGGCTACACCTTC.

This clone has more than one count but fewer than ten. V and J are TRBV30 and TRBJ1-3; no definite D call. The CDR3 runs 13 residues. CDR1 and CDR2 from the germline V gene are GTSNPN and SVGIG (reference sequence). Trimming cost V 4 bases and J 0 bases, with 7 bases left between them. This CDR3 is CAWNLGSGNTIYF. In DNA, the CDR3 is TGTGCCTGGAACCTAGGCTCTGGAAACACCATATATTTT.

This chain links TRBV19 with TRBJ2-1, with TRBD2 matching over 7 bases. The CDR3 contains 16 residues. Trimming at V came to 5 bases and at J to 2 bases, leaving 9 bases not matched to a gene. Germline V gives CDR1 LNHDA, CDR2 SQIVND (reference sequence). CDR3: CASSPFGGVTYNEQFF. The CDR3 nucleotides read TGTGCCAGTAGTCCTTTTGGGGGGGTAACCTACAATGAGCAGTTCTTC.

The V call is TRBV5-1, the J call TRBJ2-5; no clear D. The germline gives CDR1 SGHRS, CDR2 YFSETQ. The CDR3 contains 11 residues. Trimming removed 3 bases from V and 2 bases from J, with 2 bases in between. As DNA, the CDR3 is TGCGCCAGCAGCTCGCAAGAGACCCAGTACTTC. Translation gives CASSSQETQYF. Full variable domain (remainder filled in from reference TRBV5-1 and TRBJ2-5): KAGVTQTPRYLIKTRGQQVTLSCSPISGHRSVSWYQQTPGQGLQFLFEYFSETQRNKGNFPGRFSGRQFSNSRSEMNVSTLELGDSALYLCASSSQETQYFGPGTRLLVL.

The J gene is TRBJ1-3, the V gene TRBV9, with unresolved D. Germline assignment: CDR1 SGDLS and CDR2 YYNGEE. The V and J ends lost 1 base and 3 bases respectively, with 14 bases between them. The CDR3 runs 16 residues. Here the CDR3 DNA reads TGTGCCAGCAGCGTAAGACGGGGAGGTAGTGGAAACACCATATATTTT. This sequence encodes CASSVRRGGSGNTIYF.

CDR3 in DNA: TGTGCCACCGGACTAGCGGGCGCGAACACCGGGGAGCTGTTTTTT. Translating it yields CATGLAGANTGELFF. V gene TRBV6-5 combines with J gene TRBJ2-2, with TRBD2 identical over 11 bases. CDR3 size: 15 residues. Looked up from germline, CDR1 is MNHEY and CDR2 is SVGAGI. V was clipped by 10 bases and J by 0 bases; unmatched bases: 4.

CDR3 DNA sequence: TGTGCCTGGAGTGTACTCTTAGTCAATGAGCAGTTCTTC. Its translation: CAWSVLLVNEQFF. The chain uses TRBV30 and TRBJ2-1, with D uncertain. The CDR3 sequence is 13 residues long. Germline assignment: CDR1 GTSNPN and CDR2 SVGIG (reference sequence). V dropped 0 bases and J dropped 6 bases, with 9 bases sitting between them.

This sequence joins TRBV2 and TRBJ2-3, with 9 bases aligning to TRBD2. This CDR3 is built from 14 residues. V dropped 8 bases and J dropped 5; count of bases not matched to a gene: 8. From germline, CDR1 is SNHLY and CDR2 FYNNEI. The CDR3: CASLLAGHGDTQYF. CDR3 coding DNA: TGTGCCAGCCTTCTAGCGGGACACGGAGATACGCAGTATTTT.

The chain links TRBV4-1 to TRBJ1-4; 8 bases map to TRBD1. CDR3 length: 16 residues. The V gene end was trimmed by 3 bases and the J gene end by 7 bases; junction bases not matched to a gene: 10. Germline CDR1 is MGHRA and CDR2 is YSYEKL. CDR3 coding DNA: TGCGCCAGCAGCCAGCCTGCAACAGGGGGATCTGAAAAACTGTTTTTT. Encoded protein: CASSQPATGGSEKLFF.

The chain carries TRBV5-4 and TRBJ1-4; weak D call: TRBD1 (6 bases). Trimming shortened V by 0 bases and J by 7 bases, and 10 bases separated the two germline ends. This CDR3 has 14 residues. From germline, CDR1 is SGHNT and CDR2 YYREEE (reference sequence). The CDR3 sequence: CASSLGGRGEKLFF. The CDR3 nucleotides are TGTGCCAGCAGCTTGGGGGGGCGCGGTGAAAAACTGTTTTTT.

J is TRBJ1-6 and V is TRBV4-1; 9 bases align to TRBD1. V trimming: 4 bases; J trimming: 3 bases; junction bases outside the gene matches: 4. Germline CDR1 is MGHRA and CDR2 is YSYEKL. CDR3 length: 16 amino acids. The CDR3 region has the DNA TGCGCCAGCAGCCCCCGGGACAGGGACTATAATTCACCCCTCCACTTT. Protein: CASSPRDRDYNSPLHF.

V and J are TRBV28 and TRBJ2-7; 12 bases align to TRBD1. The CDR3 contains 15 residues. Unmatched junction bases numbered 9, after V lost 8 bases and J lost 4 bases. Germline V CDR1 and CDR2: MDHEN, SYDVKM. The DNA for the CDR3 is TGTGCCAGCCGACCGGGGACAGGGGGCTCGTACGAGCAGTACTTC. Translation: CASRPGTGGSYEQYF.